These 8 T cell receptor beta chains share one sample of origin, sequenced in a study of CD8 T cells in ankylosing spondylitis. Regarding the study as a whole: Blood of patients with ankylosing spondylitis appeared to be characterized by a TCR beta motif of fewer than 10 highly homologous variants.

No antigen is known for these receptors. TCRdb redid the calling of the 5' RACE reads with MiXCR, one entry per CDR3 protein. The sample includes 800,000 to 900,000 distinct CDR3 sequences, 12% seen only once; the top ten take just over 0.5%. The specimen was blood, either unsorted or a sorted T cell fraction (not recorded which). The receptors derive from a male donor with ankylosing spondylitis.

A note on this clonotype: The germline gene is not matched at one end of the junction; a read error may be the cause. CDR3 DNA: TGTGCTAGCAGCCCTGGGCCAGGGCTAGCGGCTGCCTACAATGAGCAGTTCTTC. It is translated as CASSPGPGLAAAYNEQFF. The chain couples TRBV7-7 to TRBJ2-1; 7 bases are shared with TRBD2. The germline gives CDR1 SSHAT, CDR2 FNYEAQ (reference sequence). The CDR3 spans 18 residues. The variable domain in full, completed from reference TRBV7-7 and TRBJ2-1, reads GAGVSQSPRYKVTKRGQDVTLRCDPISSHATLYWYQQALGQGPEFLTYFNYEAQPDKSGLPSDRFSAERPEGSISTLTIQRTEQRDSAMYRCASSPGPGLAAAYNEQFFGPGTRLTVL.

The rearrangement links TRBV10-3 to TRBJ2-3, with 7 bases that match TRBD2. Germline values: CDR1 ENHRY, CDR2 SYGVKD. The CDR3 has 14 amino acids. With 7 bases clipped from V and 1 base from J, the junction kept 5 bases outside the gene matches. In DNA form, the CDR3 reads TGTGCCATCACAGAGGGAGGGGGCACAGATACGCAGTATTTT. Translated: CAITEGGGTDTQYF.

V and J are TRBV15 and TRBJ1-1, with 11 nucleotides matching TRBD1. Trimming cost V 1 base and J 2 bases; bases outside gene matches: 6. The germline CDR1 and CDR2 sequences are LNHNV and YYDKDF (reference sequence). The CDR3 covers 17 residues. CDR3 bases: TGTGCCACCAGCAGAGGTTACGGGACAGGGGGAAACACTGAAGCTTTCTTT. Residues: CATSRGYGTGGNTEAFF.

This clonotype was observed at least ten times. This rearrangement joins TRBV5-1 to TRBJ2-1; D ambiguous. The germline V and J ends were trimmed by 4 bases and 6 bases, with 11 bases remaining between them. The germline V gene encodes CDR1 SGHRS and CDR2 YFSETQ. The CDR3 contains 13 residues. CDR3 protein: CASSMVVVNEQFF. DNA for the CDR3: TGCGCCAGCAGCATGGTTGTTGTCAATGAGCAGTTCTTC.

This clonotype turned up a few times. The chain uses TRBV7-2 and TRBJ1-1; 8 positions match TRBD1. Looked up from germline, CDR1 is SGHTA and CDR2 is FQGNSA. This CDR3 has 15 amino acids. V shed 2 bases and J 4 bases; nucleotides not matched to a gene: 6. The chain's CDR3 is CASSLRTGTTTEAFF. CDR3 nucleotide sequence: TGTGCCAGCAGCTTAAGGACAGGGACGACCACTGAAGCTTTCTTT.

The chain's CDR3 is CASSVVEAGGYTF. In DNA, the CDR3 is TGTGCCAGCAGCGTAGTCGAAGCGGGTGGCTACACCTTC. The V gene is TRBV9, the J gene TRBJ1-2, with D unresolved. The CDR3 totals 13 residues. Trimming pared 0 bases from V and 7 bases from J, leaving 10 bases between. Germline CDR1 SGDLS, CDR2 YYNGEE.

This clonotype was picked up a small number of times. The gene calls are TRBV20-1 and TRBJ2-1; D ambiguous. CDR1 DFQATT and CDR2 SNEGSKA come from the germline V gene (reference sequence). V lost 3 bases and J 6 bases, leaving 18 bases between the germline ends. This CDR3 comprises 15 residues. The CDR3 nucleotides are TGCAGTGCTAGCCGACCGGGCCTCCCCCTCAATGAGCAGTTCTTC. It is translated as CSASRPGLPLNEQFF.

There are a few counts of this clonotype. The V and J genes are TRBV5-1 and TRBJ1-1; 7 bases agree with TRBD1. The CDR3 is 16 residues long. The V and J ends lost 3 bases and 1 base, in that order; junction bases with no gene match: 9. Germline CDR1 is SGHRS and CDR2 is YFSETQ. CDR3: CASSSQTGTANTEAFF. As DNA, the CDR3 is TGCGCCAGCAGCTCCCAAACCGGGACAGCGAACACTGAAGCTTTCTTT.